One and the same sample provided the 18 T cell receptor beta chains below, sequenced in a study of identical twins. Each CDR3 protein gets one entry after TCRdb re-called the 5' RACE reads with MiXCR. The sample lists fewer than 900,000 distinct CDR3 sequences, 21% occurring once. These data also featured in a second study, about T cells expressing NK-cell markers.

The sequenced material came from PBMCs. These receptors all come from a woman under 30 in good health.

The rearrangement uses TRBV7-9 and TRBJ2-1; 7 bases are shared with TRBD2. V shed 4 bases and J 8 bases; nucleotides not matched to a gene: 11. Germline V lookup: CDR1 SEHNR, CDR2 FQNEAQ (reference sequence). This CDR3 region has 15 residues. CDR3 residues: CASSSTDGGYDEQFF. CDR3 nucleotide sequence: TGTGCCAGCAGCTCCACGGACGGGGGGTACGATGAGCAGTTCTTC.

The rearrangement uses TRBV4-1 and TRBJ1-5; D unclear. The V and J ends lost 2 bases and 0 bases respectively, with 11 bases between them. Germline lookup yields CDR1 MGHRA and CDR2 YSYEKL. The CDR3 has 16 amino acids. Here the CDR3 reads CASSQLYTVSNQPQHF. The CDR3 nucleotides are TGCGCCAGCAGCCAACTGTACACAGTTAGCAATCAGCCCCAGCATTTT.

The rearrangement uses TRBV7-2 and TRBJ2-7; D is unresolved. Germline V gene lookup returns CDR1 SGHTA and CDR2 FQGNSA. The CDR3 is made up of 15 amino acids. V dropped 1 base and J dropped 3 bases, with 13 bases sitting between them. CDR3 DNA: TGTGCCAGCAGCTTAGTGGCCGGGTCCGGCTACGAGCAGTACTTC. Translation: CASSLVAGSGYEQYF.

This clonotype appeared a few times. V usage is TRBV20-1 and J usage is TRBJ2-7; 11 bases match TRBD2. Unmatched junction bases numbered 9, after V lost 5 bases and J lost 9 bases. Germline lookup yields CDR1 DFQATT and CDR2 SNEGSKA (reference sequence). There are 13 residues in the CDR3. CDR3 in amino acids: CSAVGTSGNVQYF. DNA for the CDR3: TGCAGTGCTGTCGGGACTAGCGGAAACGTGCAGTACTTC.

This clonotype has only a few counts. The rearrangement links TRBV9 to TRBJ2-3; 10 positions match TRBD2. V lost 1 base to trimming and J lost 4 bases; unmatched junction nucleotides: 9. This CDR3 comprises 17 residues. Germline V lookup: CDR1 SGDLS, CDR2 YYNGEE. The CDR3 DNA is TGTGCCAGCAGCGTAAGCCCCAGCGGGGGGGGGGCAGATACGCAGTATTTT. Its translation: CASSVSPSGGGADTQYF.

The chain joins TRBV20-1 to TRBJ2-4; the D gene is possibly TRBD2 (6 bases). The CDR3 extends over 15 amino acids. Germline values: CDR1 DFQATT, CDR2 SNEGSKA (reference sequence). Trimming cost V 5 bases and J 1 base, with 15 bases left between them. The CDR3 here is CSAPPGAGAKNIQYF. In nucleotides, the CDR3 is TGCAGTGCTCCGCCCGGGGCGGGGGCCAAAAACATTCAGTACTTC.

This clonotype was observed many times. This rearrangement joins TRBV20-1 to TRBJ1-1; tentative D call: TRBD1 (5 bases). Trimming removed 3 bases at V and 3 bases at J, with 17 bases between. CDR1 and CDR2 from the germline V gene are DFQATT and SNEGSKA (reference sequence). The CDR3 is 15 residues long. CDR3 residues: CSASLMGVRDTEAFF. CDR3 sequence (DNA): TGCAGTGCTAGCTTGATGGGGGTGCGGGACACTGAAGCTTTCTTT.

There are many counts of this clonotype. V gene TRBV10-3 combines with J gene TRBJ2-6; 7 nucleotides line up with TRBD1. The germline V gene has CDR1 ENHRY and CDR2 SYGVKD. The CDR3 has 19 amino acids. V lost 7 bases to trimming and J lost 1 base; unmatched junction nucleotides: 16. The CDR3 loop is CAIMEPSGQTTSGANVLTF. CDR3 coding DNA: TGTGCCATCATGGAACCCTCGGGACAGACTACTTCTGGGGCCAACGTCCTGACTTTC.

The gene calls are TRBV4-2 and TRBJ1-2; D call uncertain. Germline CDR1 and CDR2: LGHNA and YNFKEQ. Trimming left V 0 bases short and J 1 base short, with 9 bases between. The CDR3 is 15 residues long. The CDR3 DNA sequence: TGTGCCAGCAGCCAAGAAAGGACCGATAACTATGGCTACACCTTC. Translating it yields CASSQERTDNYGYTF.

This chain connects TRBV20-1 to TRBJ2-6; D possibly corresponds to TRBD1 (8 bases). The CDR3 runs 14 residues. The germline V and J ends were trimmed by 6 bases and 2 bases, with 11 bases remaining between them. From germline, CDR1 is DFQATT and CDR2 SNEGSKA (reference sequence). As DNA, the CDR3 is TGCAGTGCAACAGGGGGGGCTGGGGCCAACGTCCTGACTTTC. Protein: CSATGGAGANVLTF.

The V call is TRBV12-3 or TRBV12-4, the J call TRBJ2-3; TRBD2 is a possible D gene (6 bases). Deletions cut 4 bases from V and 0 bases from J, with 14 bases between. This CDR3 is built from 16 residues. CDR3 protein: CASSSPYAGSTDTQYF. CDR3 in DNA: TGTGCCAGCAGTTCCCCCTATGCGGGGAGCACAGATACGCAGTATTTT.

A few counts support this clonotype. V gene TRBV20-1 combines with J gene TRBJ1-1; 11 positions match TRBD1. There are 15 residues in the CDR3. Germline CDR1 is DFQATT and CDR2 is SNEGSKA (reference sequence). With V trimmed by 0 bases and J by 3 bases, 3 bases remained unmatched. The CDR3 nucleotides read TGCAGTGCTAGAGATCCGGGACAGGGGGACACTGAAGCTTTCTTT. This translates into CSARDPGQGDTEAFF.

This chain joins TRBV15 and TRBJ1-4; 11 bases are shared with TRBD1. Losses at the gene ends were 5 bases for V and 7 bases for J; bases not matched to a gene: 6. The germline V gene encodes CDR1 LNHNV and CDR2 YYDKDF (reference sequence). CDR3 length equals 15 residues. The CDR3 coding sequence is TGTGCCACCAGCGGACAGGGGGCCGGGATTGAAAAACTGTTTTTT. Its protein product is CATSGQGAGIEKLFF. The whole variable domain, remainder taken from reference TRBV15 and TRBJ1-4, is DAMVIQNPRYQVTQFGKPVTLSCSQTLNHNVMYWYQQKSSQAPKLLFHYYDKDFNNEADTPDNFQSRRPNTSFCFLDIRSPGLGDTAMYLCATSGQGAGIEKLFFGSGTQLSVL.

The chain has TRBV5-5 and TRBJ1-3; no clear D. In germline, CDR1 is SGHKS, CDR2 YYEKEE (reference sequence). The CDR3 totals 13 residues. Trimming left V 0 bases short and J 4 bases short, with 5 bases between. This chain's CDR3 is CASSLELGNTIYF. In DNA, the CDR3 is TGTGCCAGCAGCTTGGAGTTGGGAAACACCATATATTTT.

Only a few counts were recorded for this clonotype. This chain uses TRBV20-1 with TRBJ2-7, with TRBD2 matching over 9 bases. CDR1 DFQATT and CDR2 SNEGSKA come from the germline V gene (reference sequence). V lost 3 bases and J lost 2; bases outside the gene matches: 11. The CDR3 has 16 residues. DNA of the CDR3: TGCAGTGCTAGTCCGGCTAGCGGGACCAACGCCTACGAGCAGTACTTC. Translating gives CSASPASGTNAYEQYF.

The rearrangement joins TRBV7-8 to TRBJ1-5; 7 bases line up with TRBD1. After removal of 4 bases from V and 1 base from J, the junction contained 10 bases not matched to a gene. The CDR3 extends over 17 amino acids. CDR1 is SGHVS and CDR2 is FQNEAQ in the germline V gene. The CDR3, as DNA: TGTGCCAGCAGCTCCCCGACAGGGTGGGGAAGCAATCAGCCCCAGCATTTT. It encodes CASSSPTGWGSNQPQHF.

The rearrangement links TRBV11-3 to TRBJ2-7, with D possibly matching TRBD1 (6 bases). The V end lost 5 bases, the J end lost 1 base, and 15 bases lay between the germline ends. The CDR3 extends over 15 amino acids. Germline values: CDR1 SGHNT, CDR2 YENEEA. The CDR3 sequence: CASSPGTGISYEQYF. CDR3 bases: TGTGCCAGCAGCCCGGGTACAGGGATATCCTACGAGCAGTACTTC.

This sequence joins TRBV3-1 and TRBJ1-6; D remains unclear. The length of the CDR3 is 13 residues. Germline CDR1 LGHDT, CDR2 YNNKEL (reference sequence). Trimming cost V 1 base and J 11 bases, with 9 bases left between them. The CDR3 is CASSQGPGPPLHF. CDR3 DNA sequence: TGTGCCAGCAGCCAAGGGCCCGGACCACCCCTCCACTTT.